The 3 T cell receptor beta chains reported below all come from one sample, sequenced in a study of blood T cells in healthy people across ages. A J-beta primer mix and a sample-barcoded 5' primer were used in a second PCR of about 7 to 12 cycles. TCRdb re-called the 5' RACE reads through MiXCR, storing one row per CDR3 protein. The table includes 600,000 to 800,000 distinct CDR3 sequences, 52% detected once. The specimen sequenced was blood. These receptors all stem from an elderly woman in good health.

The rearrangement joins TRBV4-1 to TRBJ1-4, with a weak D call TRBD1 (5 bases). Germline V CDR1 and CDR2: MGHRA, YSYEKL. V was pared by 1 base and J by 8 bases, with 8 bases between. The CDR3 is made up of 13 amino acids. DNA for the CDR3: TGCGCCAGCAGCCAAGTGCGGGGGGAAAAACTGTTTTTT. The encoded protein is CASSQVRGEKLFF.

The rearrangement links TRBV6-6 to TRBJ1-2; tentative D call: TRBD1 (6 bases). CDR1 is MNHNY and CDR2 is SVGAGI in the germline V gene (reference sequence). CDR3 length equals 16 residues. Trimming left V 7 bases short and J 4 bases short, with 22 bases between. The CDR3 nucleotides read TGTGCCAGCACTAACCGGGAACAGGGTTTAGGCTATGGCTACACCTTC. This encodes CASTNREQGLGYGYTF.

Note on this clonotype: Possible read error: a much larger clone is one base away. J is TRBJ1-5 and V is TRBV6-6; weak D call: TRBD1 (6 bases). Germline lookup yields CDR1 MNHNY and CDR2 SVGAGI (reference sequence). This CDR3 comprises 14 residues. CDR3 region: CVSRGGQSNQPQHF. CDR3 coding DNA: TGTGTCAGCCGGGGGGGGCAGAGCAATCAGCCCCAGCATTTT.